A single sample is the source of the 19 T cell receptor beta chains below, sequenced in a study of cytomegalovirus exposure and HLA in healthy donors. PCR involved 60 Vbeta and 13 Jbeta primers. The data were produced by immunoSEQ multiplex PCR, yet TCRdb's version contains in-frame clones alone and is incomplete. Of some 65,000 clones listed, more than 60% are singletons. Sample: PBMCs. These receptors were obtained from a woman aged 35 to 49 in good health and CMV-seropositive.

The genes are TRBV5-1 and TRBJ2-2; tentative D call: TRBD2 (6 bases). The CDR3 is made up of 16 amino acids. Trimming left V 1 base short and J 4 bases short, with 14 bases between. Germline V gene sequence: CDR1 SGHRS, CDR2 YFSETQ. CDR3 protein: CASSLTGTPTTGELFF. CDR3 nucleotides: TGCGCCAGCAGCTTGACCGGGACTCCCACCACCGGGGAGCTGTTTTTT.

This chain joins TRBV19 and TRBJ1-3; D gene ambiguous. The length of the CDR3 is 14 residues. Germline V gene lookup returns CDR1 LNHDA and CDR2 SQIVND (reference sequence). Trimming left V 3 bases short and J 4 bases short, with 10 bases between. DNA for the CDR3: TGTGCCAGTAGTATTGGAGGGTCCGGAAACACCATATATTTT. The encoded protein is CASSIGGSGNTIYF. The full variable domain, with the rest looked up from reference TRBV19 and TRBJ1-3, is DGGITQSPKYLFRKEGQNVTLSCEQNLNHDAMYWYRQDPGQGLRLIYYSQIVNDFQKGDIAEGYSVSREKKESFPLTVTSAQKNPTAFYLCASSIGGSGNTIYFGEGSWLTVV.

This clone has only one observation. The chain uses TRBV7-2 and TRBJ2-1, with 13 bases identical to TRBD2. There are 19 residues in the CDR3. Germline values: CDR1 SGHTA, CDR2 FQGNSA. V shed 5 bases and J 2 bases; nucleotides not matched to a gene: 12. The CDR3 here is CASSREGLAGTFTYNEQFF. The CDR3 DNA reads TGTGCCAGCAGCCGCGAGGGACTAGCGGGGACATTTACCTACAATGAGCAGTTCTTC.

The chain has TRBV25-1 and TRBJ2-7; D unresolved. The CDR3 consists of 11 residues. Germline CDR1 reads MGHDK; CDR2 reads SYGVNS. The V end was cut by 5 bases, the J end by 3 bases, with 5 bases between. The DNA of the CDR3 is TGTGCCAGCAGTACAGACTACGAGCAGTACTTC. Amino acids: CASSTDYEQYF.

The V and J genes are TRBV27 and TRBJ2-3; D gene unclear. The CDR3 has 15 amino acids. Trimming cost V 6 bases and J 0 bases, with 13 bases left between them. CDR1 is MNHEY and CDR2 is SMNVEV in the germline V gene (reference sequence). CDR3 in amino acids: CASSPRASSTDTQYF. CDR3 DNA sequence: TGTGCCAGCAGCCCTCGAGCATCTAGCACAGATACGCAGTATTTT.

CDR3 region: CASSLDQGRANTEAFF. CDR3 nucleotide sequence: TGTGCCAGCAGCTTAGACCAGGGCAGAGCGAACACTGAAGCTTTCTTT. The chain uses TRBV7-6 and TRBJ1-1; TRBD1 might be the D (5 bases). Trimming removed 1 base from V and 1 base from J, with 13 bases in between. Germline V gene sequence: CDR1 SGHVS, CDR2 FNYEAQ. The CDR3 has 16 residues.

This chain joins TRBV7-7 and TRBJ1-3, with a tentative D call TRBD1 (5 bases). The CDR3 runs 14 residues. V was cut by 1 base and J by 4 bases, with 8 bases left in between. Germline loops: CDR1 SSHAT, CDR2 FNYEAQ (reference sequence). This CDR3 is CASSLGGDGNTIYF. DNA of the CDR3: TGTGCCAGCAGCTTAGGGGGGGACGGAAACACCATATATTTT.

This rearrangement joins TRBV15 to TRBJ1-1; a possible D gene is TRBD1 (6 bases). Trimming removed 7 bases at V and 5 bases at J, with 20 bases between. In germline, CDR1 is LNHNV, CDR2 YYDKDF (reference sequence). The CDR3 totals 15 residues. Written as DNA, the CDR3 is TGTGCCACCAACAAGCGGGGCTCCCAGGGGACTGAAGCTTTCTTT. Translating it yields CATNKRGSQGTEAFF.

This chain joins TRBV7-6 and TRBJ2-5; TRBD2 matches 7 bases. The DNA matches TRBJ2-7 better at its end, which makes the J call doubtful. The germline V gene has CDR1 SGHVS and CDR2 FNYEAQ. The CDR3 has 17 amino acids. CDR3 sequence: CASSLGLPGGRADEQYF. For the CDR3, the DNA is TGTGCCAGCAGCTTAGGGCTGCCGGGAGGCAGGGCCGACGAGCAGTACTTC.

The table lists this clone with a few counts. This sequence joins TRBV18 and TRBJ2-1, with D perhaps TRBD2 (6 bases). The CDR3 has 13 residues. The V end lost 5 bases, the J end lost 7 bases, and 12 bases lay between the germline ends. Germline values: CDR1 KGHSH, CDR2 LQKENI. The CDR3 region is CASSGLEGNEQFF. The CDR3 DNA reads as TGTGCCAGCTCAGGACTGGAGGGAAATGAGCAGTTCTTC.

The chain recombines TRBV5-8 with TRBJ2-3; 8 bases are a match to TRBD2. Trimming at V came to 2 bases and at J to 1 base, leaving 3 bases not matched to a gene. Germline CDR1 is SGHTS and CDR2 is YDEGEE. This CDR3 is built from 15 residues. The CDR3 region is CASSFRSGGTDTQYF. The CDR3 nucleotides are TGTGCCAGCAGCTTTCGTAGCGGGGGCACAGATACGCAGTATTTT.

The chain couples TRBV5-1 to TRBJ1-3; no firm D call. The V gene lost 0 bases and the J gene lost 0 bases, with 10 bases spanning the gap. The CDR3 consists of 16 residues. From germline, CDR1 is SGHRS and CDR2 YFSETQ. CDR3 region: CASSLGAAHSGNTIYF. The DNA of the CDR3 is TGCGCCAGCAGCTTGGGGGCAGCTCACTCTGGAAACACCATATATTTT.

This chain connects TRBV25-1 to TRBJ2-3, with 7 bases aligning to TRBD1. Germline CDR1 MGHDK, CDR2 SYGVNS. The length of the CDR3 is 15 residues. Germline trimming cut 6 bases from V and 3 bases from J; bases unmatched to any gene: 9. The CDR3 region is CASSRDSWVTDTQYF. The CDR3, as DNA: TGTGCCAGCAGCCGGGACAGTTGGGTAACAGATACGCAGTATTTT.

This clone was observed a single time. This chain connects TRBV5-6 to TRBJ2-1, with TRBD1 identical over 7 bases. Per the germline V gene, CDR1 is SGHDT and CDR2 is YYEEEE. The CDR3 contains 14 residues. The V and J ends lost 3 bases and 6 bases, in that order; junction bases with no gene match: 6. The CDR3 nucleotides read TGTGCCAGCAGCTCCCCCGGGACAGCCAATGAGCAGTTCTTC. Translated: CASSSPGTANEQFF.

J is TRBJ1-1 and V is TRBV6-5; the match to TRBD1 covers 8 bases. With V trimmed by 5 bases and J by 10 bases, 9 bases remained unmatched. Germline V CDR1 and CDR2: MNHEY, SVGAGI. The CDR3 sequence is 13 residues long. CDR3 loop: CASSELGTGPAFF. CDR3 in DNA: TGTGCCAGCAGTGAACTTGGGACAGGCCCAGCTTTCTTT.

The chain uses TRBV30 and TRBJ1-2; D unresolved. This CDR3 comprises 16 residues. Between the trimmed V and J ends, which lost 5 bases and 0 bases, there was a span of 19 bases. Germline CDR1 is GTSNPN and CDR2 is SVGIG (reference sequence). CDR3 amino acids: CAWSKGLGKANYGYTF. DNA of the CDR3: TGTGCCTGGTCCAAGGGCCTCGGGAAAGCTAACTATGGCTACACCTTC. Combining the CDR3 with reference TRBV30 and TRBJ1-2 gives the whole variable domain SQTIHQWPATLVQPVGSPLSLECTVEGTSNPNLYWYRQAAGRGLQLLFYSVGIGQISSEVPQNLSASRPQDRQFILSSKKLLLSDSGFYLCAWSKGLGKANYGYTFGSGTRLTVV.

The DNA for the CDR3 is TGTGCCAGCAGTGAAGGGGGAGACTTTATCAATGAGCAGTTCTTC. This codes for CASSEGGDFINEQFF. This sequence joins TRBV6-1 and TRBJ2-1, with D tentatively TRBD2 (5 bases). CDR1 and CDR2 (germline): MNHNS, SASEGT. This CDR3 is 15 amino acids long. Trimming shortened V by 1 base and J by 6 bases, and 13 bases separated the two germline ends.

Of note for this clone: This sample includes further DNA sequences coding for the same CDR3. CDR3 DNA sequence: TGTGCCAGCTCCCCGGGACAGGGGAACACTGAAGCTTTCTTT. The encoded protein is CASSPGQGNTEAFF. The chain is built from TRBV18 and TRBJ1-1; 9 bases are a match to TRBD1. V lost 6 bases to trimming and J lost 1 base; unmatched junction nucleotides: 3. The CDR3 runs to 14 residues. CDR1 KGHSH and CDR2 LQKENI come from the germline V gene.

The chain is built from TRBV30 and TRBJ1-2; D gene unclear. This CDR3 region has 15 residues. Trimming shortened V by 1 base and J by 2 bases, and 14 bases separated the two germline ends. Germline V CDR1 and CDR2: GTSNPN, SVGIG (reference sequence). The CDR3 reads CAWSGRVTRNYGYTF. CDR3 coding DNA: TGTGCCTGGAGTGGACGGGTCACTAGAAACTATGGCTACACCTTC.